One and the same sample provided the 5 T cell receptor beta chains below, sequenced in a study of CD8 T cells in ankylosing spondylitis. Study findings and constraints: In ankylosing spondylitis blood, a motif of eight highly homologous TCR beta variants appeared characteristic.

TCRdb itself ran the 5' RACE reads through MiXCR, one entry per CDR3 protein. The repertoire holds 200,000 to 250,000 distinct CDR3 sequences, with about 6.7% as singletons. No antigen has been assigned to these receptors. Sequencing input: blood, either unsorted or a sorted T cell fraction (not recorded which). Receptor source: a male donor with ankylosing spondylitis.

In this sample, this clonotype turned up many times. The rearrangement joins TRBV7-8 to TRBJ2-3; tentatively, D is TRBD2 (5 bases). The V gene lost 4 bases and the J gene lost 5 bases, with 13 bases spanning the gap. CDR3 size: 14 residues. Germline CDR1 and CDR2: SGHVS and FQNEAQ. The CDR3 protein is CASSSTLGRDTQYF. In DNA, the CDR3 is TGTGCCAGCAGCTCTACACTAGGGAGAGATACGCAGTATTTT. The full variable domain, its missing parts supplied by reference TRBV7-8 and TRBJ2-3, is GAGVSQSPRYKVAKRGQDVALRCDPISGHVSLFWYQQALGQGPEFLTYFQNEAQLDKSGLPSDRFFAERPEGSVSTLKIQRTQQEDSAVYLCASSSTLGRDTQYFGPGTRLTVL.

There are many counts of this clonotype. The gene calls are TRBV10-3 and TRBJ1-5; the D is unclear. Trimming shortened V by 8 bases and J by 3 bases, and 11 bases separated the two germline ends. The CDR3 is 13 amino acids. Germline V gene data show CDR1 as ENHRY and CDR2 as SYGVKD. The chain's CDR3 is CAISREANQPQHF. CDR3 nucleotide sequence: TGTGCCATCTCTAGGGAGGCCAATCAGCCCCAGCATTTT.

This clonotype was seen repeatedly, ten times or more. The chain couples TRBV12-3 or TRBV12-4 to TRBJ2-2; D gene ambiguous. CDR3 length equals 14 residues. V dropped 5 bases and J dropped 1 base, with 8 bases sitting between them. In DNA, the CDR3 is TGTGCCAGCAGTGCCCCTCTGAACACCGGGGAGCTGTTTTTT. It yields the protein CASSAPLNTGELFF.

The chain has TRBV7-9 and TRBJ2-1; 10 bases align to TRBD2. CDR3 length equals 17 residues. Trimming took 4 bases from V and 3 from J; bases not matched to a gene: 9. Germline loops: CDR1 SEHNR, CDR2 FQNEAQ (reference sequence). This CDR3 is CASSYPGLADFYNEQFF. The DNA for the CDR3 is TGTGCCAGCAGCTACCCCGGACTAGCGGACTTCTACAATGAGCAGTTCTTC.

Only a few counts were recorded for this clonotype. CDR3 nucleotide sequence: TGTGCCAGCAGCTGGAAAGACAGACCCTACGAGCAGTACTTC. Translation: CASSWKDRPYEQYF. V gene TRBV7-9 combines with J gene TRBJ2-7; tentative D call: TRBD1 (5 bases). The CDR3 spans 14 residues. Germline V gene sequence: CDR1 SEHNR, CDR2 FQNEAQ (reference sequence). Trimming pared 4 bases from V and 2 bases from J, leaving 12 bases between.